The rows below give T cell receptor beta chains drawn from one sample of a study of tumor and adjacent non-tumor tissue in lung cancer. TCRdb analysed the multiplex PCR reads with MiXCR anew, one entry per CDR3 protein. The sample has 90,000 to 110,000 distinct CDR3 sequences, approximately 82% seen once; the top ten hold 35% to 40%. Sequencing was carried out using lung tumor tissue. These receptors were obtained from a woman aged 55-75 years with non-small cell lung cancer. The CDR3 runs from the conserved cysteine through the conserved F or W. Clone size is shown for a subset of rows, as once, few, many or a class of expanded clone.

v_gene	abundance	j_gene	CDR3aa
TRBV12-3/TRBV12-4	NA	TRBJ2-7	CASSSIEVLAYEQCF
TRBV20-1	many	TRBJ1-2	CSAPRTGGPYGYTF
TRBV11-3	many	TRBJ2-2	CASSFPLRGSNTGELFF
TRBV6-2/TRBV6-3	NA	TRBJ2-6	CTSSPRSGDRASGANVLTF
TRBV20-1	NA	TRBJ2-1	CSARELGAEQFF
TRBV20-1	NA	TRBJ2-7	CSGVTSGFSYEQYF
TRBV20-1	NA	TRBJ2-7	CNVRGPGPFYEQYF
TRBV6-5	NA	TRBJ1-5	CTSRETLDRGVTHF
TRBV11-2	NA	TRBJ2-5	CASSSTTGVGETQYF
TRBV20-1	NA	TRBJ1-5	CSVLGQGRVRNQPQHF
TRBV20-1	NA	TRBJ1-5	CSVGRCNKPHHF
TRBV20-1	NA	TRBJ1-2	CSSKRQFENYGYTF
TRBV30	NA	TRBJ2-3	CAWLQGRITDTQYF
TRBV11-2	NA	TRBJ2-5	CASIVGTGGEIQYF
TRBV20-1	once	TRBJ1-5	CIAGRQGANQPQHF
TRBV6-6	NA	TRBJ1-5	CASRVIDQPQRF
TRBV20-1	NA	TRBJ2-7	CNTATGGGTEQYF
TRBV11-2	NA	TRBJ2-2	CASRRVGGNGDLFF
TRBV6-5	once	TRBJ2-7	CASSYVSEGYEQYF
TRBV20-1	NA	TRBJ2-7	CSVPGPDKQYF
TRBV11-1	NA	TRBJ2-1	CASSYRTSMGNEHFF
TRBV4-2	NA	TRBJ1-3	CVSNSGEGAGNTIYF
TRBV20-1	many	TRBJ1-1	CSARSTRGSTEAFF
TRBV4-2	NA	TRBJ1-2	CASSQEMGQRDYTF
TRBV29-1	NA	TRBJ2-3	CSIHEGSTDTQYF
TRBV6-5	NA	TRBJ1-1	CASRPHRRNTEAYF
TRBV5-4	NA	TRBJ1-6	CDSNLSNSPLHF
TRBV5-6	NA	TRBJ2-7	CASCLASQLLTGQKTYEQYF
TRBV11-2	NA	TRBJ2-7	CVSSLGTDRQYF
TRBV6-5	many	TRBJ2-7	CASSPSISYEQYF
TRBV6-1	NA	TRBJ1-5	CASSEGKMAGRNQPQHF
TRBV11-1	NA	TRBJ2-1	CASSPRGLAGWDDQFF
TRBV12-3/TRBV12-4	NA	TRBJ2-4	CASSLRSGIKNIQYF
TRBV29-1	many	TRBJ2-3	CSVGRTGRSSTDTQYF
TRBV12-3/TRBV12-4	NA	TRBJ2-4	CASSFGNGHAKNIQYF
TRBV11-2	NA	TRBJ2-7	CVSNLGTNRQYF
TRBV5-1	NA	TRBJ1-1	CASSPRLGGDTEAFF
TRBV4-1	NA	TRBJ2-1	CASRGLAGSSYNEQFF